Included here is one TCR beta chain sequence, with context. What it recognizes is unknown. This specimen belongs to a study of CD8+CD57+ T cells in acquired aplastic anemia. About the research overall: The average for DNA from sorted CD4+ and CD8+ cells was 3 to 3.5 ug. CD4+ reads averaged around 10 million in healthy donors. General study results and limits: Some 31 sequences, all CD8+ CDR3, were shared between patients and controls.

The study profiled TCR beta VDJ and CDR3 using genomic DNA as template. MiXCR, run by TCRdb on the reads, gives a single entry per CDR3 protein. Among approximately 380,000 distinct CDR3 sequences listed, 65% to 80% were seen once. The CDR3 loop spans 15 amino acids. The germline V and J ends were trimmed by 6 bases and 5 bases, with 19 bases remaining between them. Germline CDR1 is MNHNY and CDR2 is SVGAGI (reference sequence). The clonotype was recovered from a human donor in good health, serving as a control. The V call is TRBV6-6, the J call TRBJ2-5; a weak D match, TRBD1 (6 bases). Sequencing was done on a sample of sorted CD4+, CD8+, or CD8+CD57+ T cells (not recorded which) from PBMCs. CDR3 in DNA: TGTGCCAGCAGCCAGGGTTTGGGCAGGGGTGAGACCCAGTACTTC. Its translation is CASSQGLGRGETQYF.